What follows are 5 T cell receptor beta chains derived from one specimen sequenced in a study of cytomegalovirus exposure and HLA in healthy donors. A multiplex PCR was run with 60 Vbeta primers and 13 Jbeta primers. TCRdb's copy holds only in-frame clones and misses some; the assay was immunoSEQ multiplex PCR. This repertoire shows approximately 160,000 clones, 60% to 85% found once; its top ten account for 0.6% to 0.9%. Specimen: PBMCs. These receptors came from a female donor in good health and CMV-seronegative.

The CDR3 sequence is CASSIPLATSPGELFF. CDR3 nucleotide sequence: TGTGCCAGTAGTATCCCCCTAGCGACGTCCCCCGGGGAGCTGTTTTTT. The chain uses TRBV19 and TRBJ2-2; the D gene is possibly TRBD2 (6 bases). There are 16 residues in the CDR3. Germline assignment: CDR1 LNHDA and CDR2 SQIVND (reference sequence). Deletions cut 3 bases from V and 6 bases from J, with 17 bases between.

The V call is TRBV18, the J call TRBJ1-1; D uncertain. The CDR3 loop spans 14 amino acids. Trimming removed 0 bases from V and 1 base from J, with 6 bases in between. In germline, CDR1 is KGHSH, CDR2 LQKENI. CDR3 nucleotide sequence: TGTGCCAGCTCACCACCCCCAGGGAACACTGAAGCTTTCTTT. Protein sequence: CASSPPPGNTEAFF.

This clone has just one count. The chain uses TRBV5-1 and TRBJ2-7; 11 bases match TRBD2. Germline lookup yields CDR1 SGHRS and CDR2 YFSETQ. The CDR3 consists of 15 residues. With 4 bases clipped from V and 7 bases from J, the junction kept 10 bases outside the gene matches. The chain's CDR3 is CASSIAGGPGGEQYF. DNA of the CDR3: TGCGCCAGCAGCATAGCGGGGGGGCCCGGAGGAGAGCAGTACTTC.

The chain employs TRBV5-1 and TRBJ2-1; 8 bases map to TRBD2. Germline lookup yields CDR1 SGHRS and CDR2 YFSETQ. V shed 0 bases and J 7 bases; nucleotides not matched to a gene: 6. This CDR3 has 15 amino acids. The CDR3 sequence: CASSLVGGALNEQFF. The CDR3 DNA sequence: TGCGCCAGCAGCTTGGTCGGGGGGGCCCTTAATGAGCAGTTCTTC.

The chain couples TRBV29-1 to TRBJ2-2; tentative D call: TRBD1 (11 bases). The ends were cut back, 4 bases at V and 6 bases at J, with 42 bases in the middle. This CDR3 comprises 23 residues. CDR1 SQVTM and CDR2 ANQGSEA come from the germline V gene. CDR3 residues: CSVADSDRGQASGRGLGPGELFF. For the CDR3, the DNA is TGCAGCGTTGCCGACTCGGACAGGGGGCAGGCTAGCGGGAGAGGCTTGGGTCCCGGGGAGCTGTTTTTT.